Below, 12 T cell receptor beta chains from the same sample are listed, as sequenced in a study of T-cell reconstitution after alpha-beta-depleted transplantation in children. TCRbeta library preparation incorporated unique molecular identifiers. TCRdb processed the PCR reads anew with MiXCR; each CDR3 protein has one entry. There are about 280,000 distinct CDR3 sequences in the sample; 11% occur only once, and 23% lies in the top ten. The sample consisted of peripheral blood, taken 180 days after TCRalphabeta/CD19-depleted stem cell transplant. These TCRs come from a male patient aged 2 to 9 who had a stem cell transplant for chronic granulomatous disease, so the T cells may come from the graft donor.

This clonotype came up a few times. The chain carries TRBV12-3 or TRBV12-4 and TRBJ2-1, with 9 bases identical to TRBD1. Trimming at V came to 5 bases and at J to 5 bases, leaving 10 bases not matched to a gene. The CDR3 is made up of 16 amino acids. CDR3 residues: CASSPQPGTGNNEQFF. CDR3 nucleotide sequence: TGTGCCAGCAGTCCACAACCCGGGACAGGGAACAATGAGCAGTTCTTC.

This clonotype showed up many times. The rearrangement uses TRBV5-5 and TRBJ2-7, with 7 nucleotides matching TRBD1. Trimming took 1 base from V and 1 from J; bases not matched to a gene: 5. CDR3 length equals 15 residues. The germline V gene has CDR1 SGHKS and CDR2 YYEKEE (reference sequence). The CDR3 sequence is CASSLQGQKSYEQYF. The CDR3, as DNA: TGTGCCAGCAGCTTGCAGGGACAGAAGTCCTACGAGCAGTACTTC.

This clonotype has a count of ten or more. The chain employs TRBV6-4 and TRBJ2-3; 11 bases match TRBD2. Germline assignment: CDR1 MRHNA and CDR2 SNTAGT. The CDR3 has 15 amino acids. J was trimmed by 4 bases and V by 7 bases; bases with no gene match: 7. CDR3 coding DNA: TGTGCCAGCAAAAAACTAGCGGGAGATCCAGATACGCAGTATTTT. Residues: CASKKLAGDPDTQYF.

This clonotype has ten or more counts. The chain joins TRBV6-2 or TRBV6-3 to TRBJ1-1, with 10 bases aligning to TRBD1. Germline V CDR1 and CDR2: MNHEY, SVGEGT. Trimming removed 5 bases from V and 4 bases from J; junction bases left unmatched: 7. CDR3 length equals 15 residues. CDR3 protein: CASSQRQGAVTEAFF. DNA for the CDR3: TGTGCCAGCAGTCAACGACAGGGGGCGGTCACTGAAGCTTTCTTT.

The chain is built from TRBV12-3 or TRBV12-4 and TRBJ2-4, with D possibly matching TRBD2 (6 bases). There are 17 residues in the CDR3. Trimming removed 7 bases from V and 0 bases from J, with 19 bases in between. This CDR3 reads CASTPGGGRLAKNIQYF. CDR3 in DNA: TGTGCCAGCACCCCAGGTGGAGGGAGACTAGCCAAAAACATTCAGTACTTC.

At least ten counts were recorded for this clonotype. J is TRBJ2-5 and V is TRBV29-1; 14 nucleotides line up with TRBD2. V shed 7 bases, J shed 4 bases, and the junction held 5 bases outside the gene matches. The CDR3 sequence is 14 residues long. Germline assignment: CDR1 SQVTM and CDR2 ANQGSEA. This CDR3 reads CSGRLAGGPETQYF. In nucleotides, the CDR3 is TGCAGCGGTCGACTAGCGGGAGGGCCAGAGACCCAGTACTTC.

This clonotype showed up many times. The chain carries TRBV5-6 and TRBJ2-2; D is uncertain. Trimming stripped 1 base from V and 1 base from J, with 8 bases between. Germline values: CDR1 SGHDT, CDR2 YYEEEE. The CDR3 has 15 amino acids. The CDR3 DNA reads TGTGCCAGCAGCTTGAGATATGTGAACACCGGGGAGCTGTTTTTT. This encodes CASSLRYVNTGELFF.

The table lists this clonotype with many counts. The DNA for the CDR3 is TGCAGTGCCGGCCACGGGGTCGGACAGCCCCAGCATTTT. Translation: CSAGHGVGQPQHF. The V and J genes are TRBV20-1 and TRBJ1-5, with D hard to call. Per germline, CDR1 DFQATT and CDR2 SNEGSKA (reference sequence). Trimming shortened V by 6 bases and J by 7 bases, and 16 bases separated the two germline ends. The CDR3 is 13 residues long.

This clonotype showed up many times. The chain uses TRBV5-8 and TRBJ2-1; 12 nucleotides match TRBD2. The J segment lost 11 bases and the V segment lost 4 bases, leaving 13 bases of the junction unmatched. This CDR3 has 16 residues. Germline values: CDR1 SGHTS, CDR2 YDEGEE. The CDR3 DNA reads as TGTGCCAGCAGCAAGAGGCTAGCGGGAGGGCTCAGGAAGCAGTTCTTC. This translates into CASSKRLAGGLRKQFF.

This clonotype has at least ten counts. The chain has TRBV7-9 and TRBJ1-4, with 8 bases fitting TRBD1. Unmatched junction bases numbered 7, after V lost 5 bases and J lost 8 bases. The CDR3 has 14 amino acids. Looked up from germline, CDR1 is SEHNR and CDR2 is FQNEAQ (reference sequence). CDR3 in amino acids: CASSQTGDVEKLFF. The CDR3 nucleotides are TGTGCCAGCAGCCAGACAGGGGACGTAGAAAAACTGTTTTTT. The entire variable domain, with the rest obtained from reference TRBV7-9 and TRBJ1-4, is as follows: DTGVSQNPRHKITKRGQNVTFRCDPISEHNRLYWYRQTLGQGPEFLTYFQNEAQLEKSRLLSDRFSAERPKGSFSTLEIQRTEQGDSAMYLCASSQTGDVEKLFFGSGTQLSVL.

This clonotype was detected many times. The chain links TRBV7-9 to TRBJ2-5, with 15 positions matching TRBD2. Germline-derived CDR1 and CDR2 are SEHNR and FQNEAQ (reference sequence). This CDR3 spans 16 amino acids. V lost 4 bases to trimming and J lost 3 bases; unmatched junction nucleotides: 3. This chain's CDR3 is CASSSGTSGRKETQYF. CDR3 sequence (DNA): TGTGCCAGCAGCTCCGGGACTAGCGGGAGGAAAGAGACCCAGTACTTC.

This clonotype was detected ten times or more. The chain recombines TRBV5-1 with TRBJ2-5; no definite D call. Trimming took off 5 bases at V and 3 bases at J, with 8 bases between the two ends. CDR1 and CDR2 from the germline V gene are SGHRS and YFSETQ. The CDR3 has 12 amino acids. The CDR3 bases are TGCGCCAGCAGTAACATCGAAGAGACCCAGTACTTC. This translates into CASSNIEETQYF. Drawing the rest from reference TRBV5-1 and TRBJ2-5, the complete variable domain is KAGVTQTPRYLIKTRGQQVTLSCSPISGHRSVSWYQQTPGQGLQFLFEYFSETQRNKGNFPGRFSGRQFSNSRSEMNVSTLELGDSALYLCASSNIEETQYFGPGTRLLVL.